Listed here are 29 T cell receptor beta chains from one sample, sequenced in a study of Ad26.COV2.S vaccination and SARS-CoV-2 variants. Sample treatment: roughly 18 received Ad26.COV2.S at low or high dose, single or two shots; about 5 received placebo; per-sample allocation not given. After the first vaccine or placebo injection, samples were drawn on day 63. Assay: immunoSEQ multiplex PCR; the TCRdb copy retains only in-frame clones and omits some. The sample lists about half a million clones, roughly nine tenths occurring once. The sample in question was peripheral blood, obtained in a trial of Ad26.COV2.S vaccine versus placebo. Receptor source: a person between 18 and 59 years old who received the Ad26.COV2.S COVID-19 vaccine or a placebo.

This clone was seen once. The chain has TRBV5-4 and TRBJ1-2, with a weak D call TRBD1 (6 bases). Trimming took 2 bases from V and 8 from J, leaving 13 bases between them. Germline V gene lookup returns CDR1 SGHNT and CDR2 YYREEE (reference sequence). The CDR3 has 13 residues. As DNA, the CDR3 is TGTGCCAGCAGCTTACTCGGGGGGCGGGGCTACACCTTC. Translation gives CASSLLGGRGYTF. The full variable domain, completed using reference TRBV5-4 and TRBJ1-2, is ETGVTQSPTHLIKTRGQQVTLRCSSQSGHNTVSWYQQALGQGPQFIFQYYREEENGRGNFPPRFSGLQFPNYSSELNVNALELDDSALYLCASSLLGGRGYTFGSGTRLTVV.

In its sample, this clone was seen many times. This chain links TRBV13 with TRBJ2-5, with 7 bases that match TRBD2. The germline CDR1 and CDR2 sequences are PRHDT and FYEKMQ (reference sequence). V shed 3 bases and J 5 bases; nucleotides not matched to a gene: 9. The CDR3 has 15 amino acids. The CDR3 nucleotides read TGTGCCAGCAGCTTGGGCCTAGCGGTAGGGGAGACCCAGTACTTC. Its translation is CASSLGLAVGETQYF.

The chain joins TRBV11-2 to TRBJ2-7; possibly TRBD2 for D (5 bases). The CDR3 covers 12 residues. Germline V gives CDR1 SGHAT, CDR2 FQNNGV. Trimming removed 4 bases at V and 5 bases at J, with 9 bases between. The CDR3 loop reads CASSWEADEQYF. The CDR3, as DNA: TGTGCCAGCAGCTGGGAAGCGGACGAGCAGTACTTC. Complete variable domain (other parts from reference TRBV11-2 and TRBJ2-7): EAGVAQSPRYKIIEKRQSVAFWCNPISGHATLYWYQQILGQGPKLLIQFQNNGVVDDSQLPKDRFSAERLKGVDSTLKIQPAKLEDSAVYLCASSWEADEQYFGPGTRLTVT.

For the CDR3, the DNA is TGCGCCAGCAGCCAAGGCCTAGCGGGAGGGCCAGGCCATACGCAGTATTTT. As protein: CASSQGLAGGPGHTQYF. The J gene is TRBJ2-3, the V gene TRBV4-1; 12 bases agree with TRBD2. The V and J ends lost 1 base and 7 bases, in that order; junction bases with no gene match: 9. CDR1 and CDR2 (germline): MGHRA, YSYEKL. The CDR3 spans 17 residues.

The chain couples TRBV27 to TRBJ1-2; TRBD1 matches 12 bases. In germline, CDR1 is MNHEY, CDR2 SMNVEV (reference sequence). This CDR3 spans 17 amino acids. The junction had 15 bases not matched to a gene; V was cut back by 5 bases and J by 8 bases. The CDR3 DNA is TGTGCCAGCAGTCCCCGTCCGGGACAGGGGGCGGCGGGAGGCTACACCTTC. Translated: CASSPRPGQGAAGGYTF.

This sequence joins TRBV6-1 and TRBJ2-7; 7 positions match TRBD1. The germline CDR1 and CDR2 sequences are MNHNS and SASEGT. The J segment lost 1 base and the V segment lost 3 bases, leaving 3 bases of the junction unmatched. The CDR3 consists of 14 residues. CDR3 coding DNA: TGTGCCAGCAGTGAGTGGGGACAGTCCTACGAGCAGTACTTC. Protein sequence: CASSEWGQSYEQYF.

This chain joins TRBV28 and TRBJ1-6; unclear D gene. Per germline, CDR1 MDHEN and CDR2 SYDVKM. The germline V and J ends were trimmed by 8 bases and 5 bases, with 16 bases remaining between them. The CDR3 sequence is 15 residues long. The CDR3 nucleotides read TGTGCCAGCCGCCCGCCGTGGAGGAATAATTCACCCCTCCACTTT. As protein: CASRPPWRNNSPLHF.

The chain links TRBV5-5 to TRBJ2-7; TRBD1 is a possible D gene (6 bases). Germline-derived CDR1 and CDR2 are SGHKS and YYEKEE (reference sequence). The CDR3 runs 12 residues. V was trimmed by 3 bases and J by 3 bases, leaving 7 bases between them. The CDR3: CASSSDSYEQYF. Here the CDR3 DNA reads TGTGCCAGCAGCTCGGACAGCTACGAGCAGTACTTC.

The chain couples TRBV30 to TRBJ2-5; TRBD2 matches 13 bases. Germline-derived CDR1 and CDR2 are GTSNPN and SVGIG (reference sequence). The CDR3 has 17 residues. Trimming took 0 bases from V and 5 from J; bases not matched to a gene: 9. The CDR3 coding sequence is TGTGCCTGGAGTGTACGCCGGACTAGCGGGGGTACTGAGACCCAGTACTTC. This sequence encodes CAWSVRRTSGGTETQYF. The complete variable domain, with remaining parts taken from reference TRBV30 and TRBJ2-5, reads SQTIHQWPATLVQPVGSPLSLECTVEGTSNPNLYWYRQAAGRGLQLLFYSVGIGQISSEVPQNLSASRPQDRQFILSSKKLLLSDSGFYLCAWSVRRTSGGTETQYFGPGTRLLVL.

The V call is TRBV7-2, the J call TRBJ1-1; no clear D gene. Per germline, CDR1 SGHTA and CDR2 FQGNSA. The CDR3 is 14 residues long. Trimming took 4 bases from V and 3 from J, leaving 12 bases between them. CDR3 in amino acids: CASSWTDSHTEAFF. CDR3 bases: TGTGCCAGCAGCTGGACCGATTCCCACACTGAAGCTTTCTTT.

The V gene is TRBV12-3 or TRBV12-4, the J gene TRBJ1-4; D gene uncertain. The CDR3 has 13 amino acids. The germline V and J ends were trimmed by 6 bases and 8 bases, with 13 bases remaining between them. For the CDR3, the DNA is TGTGCCAGCAGGGGTTATATCCACGAAAAACTGTTTTTT. Its protein is CASRGYIHEKLFF.

This sequence joins TRBV7-2 and TRBJ1-4; possible D gene TRBD1, 5 bases. The V end lost 1 base, the J end lost 8 bases, and 14 bases lay between the germline ends. The CDR3 covers 15 residues. From germline, CDR1 is SGHTA and CDR2 FQGNSA. In nucleotides, the CDR3 is TGTGCCAGCAGCTTAGGTGTCTCTGGGGCGGAAAAACTGTTTTTT. It translates to CASSLGVSGAEKLFF.

This chain uses TRBV4-1 with TRBJ1-4; D remains unclear. The CDR3 is 16 amino acids. Trimming removed 0 bases from V and 10 bases from J, with 18 bases in between. Per the germline V gene, CDR1 is MGHRA and CDR2 is YSYEKL. CDR3 bases: TGCGCCAGCAGCCAAGATTTCTTAAGATCAGGTGGAAAACTGTTTTTT. Translation: CASSQDFLRSGGKLFF.

The J gene is TRBJ2-5, the V gene TRBV4-2; TRBD2 agrees at 15 bases. J was trimmed by 9 bases and V by 3 bases; bases with no gene match: 2. The CDR3 totals 14 residues. Germline CDR1 and CDR2: LGHNA and YNFKEQ. The chain's CDR3 is CASSQGLAGGAQYF. DNA of the CDR3: TGTGCCAGCAGCCAGGGACTAGCGGGAGGTGCCCAGTACTTC.

In nucleotides, the CDR3 is TGTGCCAGCAGTTTTCGGGACGGTTCCTACGAGCAGTACTTC. The encoded protein is CASSFRDGSYEQYF. This chain links TRBV27 with TRBJ2-7, with D perhaps being TRBD1 or TRBD2 (5 bases each). Germline values: CDR1 MNHEY, CDR2 SMNVEV (reference sequence). Trimming shortened V by 3 bases and J by 1 base, and 10 bases separated the two germline ends. This CDR3 contains 14 residues.

This clone appeared once. The rearrangement uses TRBV7-2 and TRBJ1-5; D unclear. This CDR3 has 13 amino acids. CDR1 SGHTA and CDR2 FQGNSA come from the germline V gene. V was cut by 2 bases and J by 6 bases, with 8 bases left in between. The CDR3 sequence is CASSLIEGQPQHF. The CDR3 region has the DNA TGTGCCAGCAGCTTAATTGAGGGTCAGCCCCAGCATTTT.

The rearrangement uses TRBV7-2 and TRBJ2-2; D is ambiguous. Deletions cut 5 bases from V and 1 base from J, with 14 bases between. Per the germline V gene, CDR1 is SGHTA and CDR2 is FQGNSA. The CDR3 has 16 amino acids. CDR3 coding DNA: TGTGCCAGCAGCCCGAGGCCCTCGAGGAACACCGGGGAGCTGTTTTTT. It is translated as CASSPRPSRNTGELFF.

This chain links TRBV28 with TRBJ2-3; 15 nucleotides match TRBD2. CDR1 is MDHEN, CDR2 SYDVKM, per germline. Losses at the gene ends were 5 bases for V and 6 bases for J; bases not matched to a gene: 6. CDR3 length: 16 residues. The CDR3 coding sequence is TGTGCCAGCAGTCCGGGGACTAGCGGGAGGTTGGATACGCAGTATTTT. Protein product: CASSPGTSGRLDTQYF.

The chain has TRBV7-2 and TRBJ2-7; the D is unclear. CDR3 length equals 12 residues. Trimming cost V 4 bases and J 6 bases, with 10 bases left between them. CDR1 is SGHTA and CDR2 is FQGNSA in the germline V gene. Written as DNA, the CDR3 is TGTGCCAGCAGCTCAGGAGTCGGCGAGCAGTACTTC. Translation gives CASSSGVGEQYF.

This clone was detected only a few times. J is TRBJ1-1 and V is TRBV3-1 (or the pseudogene TRBV3-2); D is uncertain. The V gene lost 0 bases and the J gene lost 0 bases, with 5 bases spanning the gap. This CDR3 comprises 14 residues. CDR1 is LGHDT, CDR2 YNNKEL, per germline (reference sequence). The DNA of the CDR3 is TGTGCCAGCAGCCAAGATTACCTGAACACTGAAGCTTTCTTT. Translated: CASSQDYLNTEAFF.

The chain has TRBV28 and TRBJ1-2, with D uncertain. The CDR3 is 12 residues long. Trimming shortened V by 0 bases and J by 7 bases, and 6 bases separated the two germline ends. CDR1 and CDR2 from the germline V gene are MDHEN and SYDVKM. CDR3 sequence: CASSLWAVGYTF. The DNA for the CDR3 is TGTGCCAGCAGTTTATGGGCCGTTGGCTACACCTTC.

The gene calls are TRBV30 and TRBJ2-7; TRBD2 matches 8 bases. Germline V gene data show CDR1 as GTSNPN and CDR2 as SVGIG (reference sequence). This CDR3 has 18 residues. Unmatched junction bases numbered 15, after V lost 0 bases and J lost 2 bases. CDR3 protein: CAWSVRGGWIVRAYEQYF. The CDR3 DNA is TGTGCCTGGAGTGTACGGGGGGGTTGGATAGTGAGGGCCTACGAGCAGTACTTC.

V is TRBV11-3 and J is TRBJ2-7, with D hard to call. CDR3 size: 14 residues. Germline V gene lookup returns CDR1 SGHNT and CDR2 YENEEA. The V gene lost 0 bases and the J gene lost 5 bases, with 11 bases spanning the gap. CDR3 bases: TGTGCCAGCAGCTTAGATGCACAGACGGACGAGCAGTACTTC. It specifies CASSLDAQTDEQYF.

The count of this clone is one. The chain has TRBV30 and TRBJ2-1, with 11 bases lining up with TRBD1. Germline CDR1 and CDR2: GTSNPN and SVGIG (reference sequence). The CDR3 sequence is 14 residues long. V lost 1 base, J lost 6 bases, and 2 bases stayed unmatched. CDR3 residues: CAWSGDRGANEQFF. The CDR3 DNA follows: TGTGCCTGGAGTGGGGACAGGGGGGCCAATGAGCAGTTCTTC.

V and J are TRBV7-2 and TRBJ2-5; D is uncertain. Germline V gene sequence: CDR1 SGHTA, CDR2 FQGNSA. V shed 0 bases and J shed 2 bases, with 10 bases lying between them. The CDR3 spans 15 residues. CDR3 sequence (DNA): TGTGCCAGCAGCTTAGCGGCACCGGTACAAGAGACCCAGTACTTC. It translates to CASSLAAPVQETQYF.

The chain carries TRBV5-1 and TRBJ2-1; D possibly corresponds to TRBD2 (6 bases). The CDR3 length is 16 residues. The V end lost 5 bases, the J end lost 8 bases, and 23 bases lay between the germline ends. Looked up from germline, CDR1 is SGHRS and CDR2 is YFSETQ. The CDR3 loop is CASSFAGLSVVYEQFF. Here the CDR3 DNA reads TGCGCCAGCAGTTTTGCGGGACTTTCTGTCGTCTATGAGCAGTTCTTC.

The rearrangement joins TRBV5-5 to TRBJ2-7; 7 bases are a match to TRBD1. Germline V gene lookup returns CDR1 SGHKS and CDR2 YYEKEE (reference sequence). V lost 2 bases and J lost 2; bases outside the gene matches: 7. This CDR3 is 15 amino acids long. CDR3 nucleotide sequence: TGTGCCAGCAGCTTAAACCGTGACAGGGCCTACGAGCAGTACTTC. Amino acid sequence: CASSLNRDRAYEQYF.

V and J are TRBV9 and TRBJ1-2, with 7 bases aligning to TRBD1. Germline V gene data show CDR1 as SGDLS and CDR2 as YYNGEE. This CDR3 is 13 amino acids long. V trimming: 0 bases; J trimming: 5 bases; junction bases outside the gene matches: 1. The CDR3 DNA follows: TGTGCCAGCAGCGTAGAGGACAGGTATGGCTACACCTTC. Its protein product is CASSVEDRYGYTF.

The count of this clone is one. V and J are TRBV6-1 and TRBJ1-2; a weak D match, TRBD1 (6 bases). Germline V gene sequence: CDR1 MNHNS, CDR2 SASEGT. This CDR3 region has 14 residues. With 0 bases removed from V and 4 bases from J, the gap between germline ends came to 9 bases. The chain's CDR3 is CASSEASGAYGYTF. CDR3 sequence (DNA): TGTGCCAGCAGTGAAGCTTCAGGGGCCTATGGCTACACCTTC.